Each of the 22 T cell receptor beta chains below was sequenced from the same sample in a study of T cell responses to AZD1222 COVID-19 vaccine. Some clones are missing from TCRdb's copy, which holds only in-frame ones; the method was immunoSEQ multiplex PCR. The sample carries about 120,000 clones, about 86% recorded once. This specimen was peripheral blood, taken on day 0 of AZD1222 vaccination. Receptors were obtained from an adult in good health.

The V gene is TRBV28, the J gene TRBJ1-1; 8 bases line up with TRBD1. Germline lookup yields CDR1 MDHEN and CDR2 SYDVKM. The CDR3 is made up of 16 amino acids. V lost 4 bases to trimming and J lost 3 bases; unmatched junction nucleotides: 10. The CDR3 DNA sequence: TGTGCCAGCAGTTCAGCAGGGGGCCGATTGGACACTGAAGCTTTCTTT. It yields the protein CASSSAGGRLDTEAFF.

This chain uses TRBV6-5 with TRBJ1-2, with 7 bases aligning to TRBD1. CDR3 length: 14 residues. Germline assignment: CDR1 MNHEY and CDR2 SVGAGI. The V gene end was trimmed by 6 bases and the J gene end by 4 bases; junction bases not matched to a gene: 8. The CDR3 region is CASRSPGQLYGYTF. The CDR3 nucleotides read TGTGCCAGCAGGTCTCCGGGACAGCTCTATGGCTACACCTTC.

The V call is TRBV5-4, the J call TRBJ2-3; 8 positions match TRBD2. After removal of 0 bases from V and 6 bases from J, the junction contained 6 bases not matched to a gene. This CDR3 has 15 residues. Germline assignment: CDR1 SGHNT and CDR2 YYREEE (reference sequence). The CDR3 nucleotides read TGTGCCAGCAGCTTGGACCAGCGGGGGATCGATACGCAGTATTTT. It yields the protein CASSLDQRGIDTQYF.

The V call is TRBV7-9, the J call TRBJ1-2; 7 positions match TRBD1. This CDR3 is built from 14 residues. Looked up from germline, CDR1 is SEHNR and CDR2 is FQNEAQ (reference sequence). J was trimmed by 4 bases and V by 6 bases; bases with no gene match: 8. CDR3 sequence: CASSSTGELYGYTF. In nucleotides, the CDR3 is TGTGCCAGCAGTTCCACAGGGGAGCTCTATGGCTACACCTTC.

V and J are TRBV12-5 and TRBJ2-3, with D possibly matching TRBD2 (5 bases). Trimming removed 2 bases at V and 2 bases at J, with 11 bases between. The CDR3 covers 15 residues. Germline CDR1 is LGHNT and CDR2 is FRNRAP. The CDR3 DNA reads TGTGCTAGTGGTTTGCCGGGAATTAACACAGATACGCAGTATTTT. It yields the protein CASGLPGINTDTQYF.

The rearrangement uses TRBV14 and TRBJ2-5, with 10 bases lining up with TRBD1. The V and J ends lost 3 bases and 5 bases, in that order; junction bases with no gene match: 3. Germline CDR1 and CDR2: SGHDN and FVKESK. The CDR3 loop spans 14 amino acids. This CDR3 reads CASSHVGQGETQYF. CDR3 coding DNA: TGTGCCAGCAGCCATGTGGGACAGGGGGAGACCCAGTACTTC.

The rearrangement links TRBV5-1 to TRBJ2-7; 9 nucleotides align to TRBD2. V dropped 0 bases and J dropped 4; count of bases not matched to a gene: 2. Germline V gene data show CDR1 as SGHRS and CDR2 as YFSETQ. The CDR3 loop spans 14 amino acids. CDR3 in DNA: TGCGCCAGCAGCTTGGCTAGCGGGATATACGAGCAGTACTTC. Translation gives CASSLASGIYEQYF. The full variable domain, with the rest looked up from reference TRBV5-1 and TRBJ2-7, is KAGVTQTPRYLIKTRGQQVTLSCSPISGHRSVSWYQQTPGQGLQFLFEYFSETQRNKGNFPGRFSGRQFSNSRSEMNVSTLELGDSALYLCASSLASGIYEQYFGPGTRLTVT.

The V call is TRBV28, the J call TRBJ1-3; tentatively, D is TRBD1 (5 bases). V was trimmed by 9 bases and J by 4 bases, leaving 16 bases between them. The CDR3 covers 14 residues. Germline assignment: CDR1 MDHEN and CDR2 SYDVKM. The CDR3: CASLGTDRGNTIYF. CDR3 coding DNA: TGTGCCAGTTTAGGGACCGACCGGGGAAACACCATATATTTT. The full variable domain, completed using reference TRBV28 and TRBJ1-3, is DVKVTQSSRYLVKRTGEKVFLECVQDMDHENMFWYRQDPGLGLRLIYFSYDVKMKEKGDIPEGYSVSREKKERFSLILESASTNQTSMYLCASLGTDRGNTIYFGEGSWLTVV.

The chain recombines TRBV6-2 or TRBV6-3 with TRBJ2-3; D is possibly TRBD2 (5 bases). The length of the CDR3 is 15 residues. Germline lookup yields CDR1 MNHEY and CDR2 SVGEGT. V was clipped by 1 base and J by 0 bases, with 8 bases between them. CDR3 bases: TGTGCCAGCAGTTACTTAGCGAGTAGCACAGATACGCAGTATTTT. Protein sequence: CASSYLASSTDTQYF.

The J gene is TRBJ2-3, the V gene TRBV11-1; 9 bases are shared with TRBD2. The germline CDR1 and CDR2 sequences are SGHAT and FQDESV (reference sequence). The CDR3 contains 17 residues. Trimming took 0 bases from V and 2 from J; bases not matched to a gene: 6. CDR3 sequence: CASSLASGRIVTDTQYF. CDR3 nucleotide sequence: TGTGCCAGCAGCTTAGCTAGCGGGAGAATTGTCACAGATACGCAGTATTTT.

In its sample, this clone was seen many times. This chain links TRBV14 with TRBJ1-6; 7 bases align to TRBD1. The CDR3 contains 14 residues. Trimming removed 4 bases from V and 7 bases from J; junction bases left unmatched: 4. Germline values: CDR1 SGHDN, CDR2 FVKESK. The CDR3 region is CASSRDSPNSPLHF. As DNA, the CDR3 is TGTGCCAGCAGCCGGGACAGCCCGAATTCACCCCTCCACTTT.

The J gene is TRBJ2-2, the V gene TRBV9; the D gene is possibly TRBD2 (6 bases). Between the trimmed V and J ends, which lost 1 base and 7 bases, there was a span of 8 bases. Germline V CDR1 and CDR2: SGDLS, YYNGEE. The CDR3 contains 13 residues. The CDR3 spells CASSVTGVGELFF. In DNA, the CDR3 is TGTGCCAGCAGCGTAACGGGGGTCGGGGAGCTGTTTTTT.

This rearrangement joins TRBV27 to TRBJ1-6; maybe TRBD1 (5 bases). The CDR3 consists of 13 residues. Germline loops: CDR1 MNHEY, CDR2 SMNVEV (reference sequence). The ends were cut back, 4 bases at V and 7 bases at J, with 8 bases in the middle. In nucleotides, the CDR3 is TGTGCCAGCAGTTGGGGGTGGAATTCACCCCTCCACTTT. This sequence encodes CASSWGWNSPLHF.

A single count supports this clone. The chain joins TRBV20-1 to TRBJ1-3; D not certain. The CDR3 spans 15 residues. Germline V gene data show CDR1 as DFQATT and CDR2 as SNEGSKA (reference sequence). The V gene lost 3 bases and the J gene lost 4 bases, with 16 bases spanning the gap. CDR3 sequence reads: CSASGAGPEGNTIYF. The DNA for the CDR3 is TGCAGTGCTAGTGGAGCAGGCCCAGAAGGAAACACCATATATTTT.

This clone was counted once. V usage is TRBV19 and J usage is TRBJ2-5, with 9 bases lining up with TRBD2. The germline V gene encodes CDR1 LNHDA and CDR2 SQIVND (reference sequence). The length of the CDR3 is 18 residues. Germline trimming cut 5 bases from V and 2 bases from J; bases unmatched to any gene: 15. In DNA form, the CDR3 reads TGTGCCAGTAGTCCCGGCCGCGGGGGGGCTAGGAAGCAAGAGACCCAGTACTTC. Its protein is CASSPGRGGARKQETQYF.

In its sample, this clone was seen once. The chain combines TRBV7-9 with TRBJ2-7; D tentatively fits TRBD1 or TRBD2 (6 bases each). V lost 3 bases, J lost 2 bases, and 14 bases lay in between. This CDR3 is built from 15 residues. Germline CDR1 reads SEHNR; CDR2 reads FQNEAQ (reference sequence). The CDR3 reads CASSFWGAQAYEQYF. As DNA, the CDR3 is TGTGCCAGCAGCTTTTGGGGGGCCCAAGCCTACGAGCAGTACTTC.

The sample holds one count of this clone. This chain uses TRBV9 with TRBJ2-3; D not certain. Trimming took off 4 bases at V and 2 bases at J, with 5 bases between the two ends. This CDR3 has 12 residues. The germline CDR1 and CDR2 sequences are SGDLS and YYNGEE. CDR3 nucleotide sequence: TGTGCCAGCAGCACCACCACAGATACGCAGTATTTT. This gives the protein CASSTTTDTQYF.

This clone was observed a single time. This sequence joins TRBV6-5 and TRBJ2-7; D is undetermined. The V end lost 0 bases, the J end lost 3 bases, and 12 bases lay between the germline ends. CDR3 length: 15 residues. Per the germline V gene, CDR1 is MNHEY and CDR2 is SVGAGI. In DNA, the CDR3 is TGTGCCAGCAGTTACTCCTTTTTTGGAAACTACGAGCAGTACTTC. Residues: CASSYSFFGNYEQYF.

The chain has TRBV5-1 and TRBJ2-7; a weak D match, TRBD2 (6 bases). The V end lost 0 bases, the J end lost 2 bases, and 12 bases lay between the germline ends. Germline V gives CDR1 SGHRS, CDR2 YFSETQ. This CDR3 region has 15 residues. The CDR3: CASSLEPGGAYEQYF. DNA of the CDR3: TGCGCCAGCAGCTTGGAACCCGGGGGTGCCTACGAGCAGTACTTC.

The rearrangement joins TRBV27 to TRBJ1-2; 8 positions match TRBD1. Trimming took 2 bases from V and 3 from J; bases not matched to a gene: 5. The germline gives CDR1 MNHEY, CDR2 SMNVEV (reference sequence). CDR3 length equals 15 residues. The CDR3 sequence is CASSLKGQGYYGYTF. Written as DNA, the CDR3 is TGTGCCAGCAGTTTAAAAGGACAGGGTTACTATGGCTACACCTTC.

J is TRBJ1-4 and V is TRBV29-1, with a weak D call TRBD1 (5 bases). The germline V and J ends were trimmed by 1 base and 7 bases, with 13 bases remaining between them. Germline V gene sequence: CDR1 SQVTM, CDR2 ANQGSEA. This CDR3 is built from 14 residues. CDR3 sequence (DNA): TGCAGCGTTGAAGTCGACGGGGCGGCTGAAAAACTGTTTTTT. Translation gives CSVEVDGAAEKLFF.

The chain combines TRBV7-8 with TRBJ2-2, with D unclear. The CDR3 runs 14 residues. Germline loops: CDR1 SGHVS, CDR2 FQNEAQ. V was shortened by 7 bases and J by 0 bases, with 9 bases between the two germline ends. The CDR3 loop is CASKKVPNTGELFF. The CDR3, as DNA: TGTGCCAGCAAGAAGGTACCGAACACCGGGGAGCTGTTTTTT.